The source of this T cell receptor beta chain is a study of blood T cell repertoires in COVID-19. Per the study methods: Amplification of reference gene primers was used by the study to estimate nucleated cell counts. Using immunoSEQ multiplex PCR, the repertoire was profiled, and TCRdb retains in-frame clones only, with some absent. V, J and clone size were drawn from that table, and D and trimming were deduced from the DNA. The data show roughly 190,000 clones, with roughly nine tenths seen just once and roughly 21% held by the top ten. The CDR3 has 17 residues. Germline-derived CDR1 and CDR2 are LNHDA and SQIVND (reference sequence). Trimming at V came to 4 bases and at J to 3 bases, leaving 11 bases not matched to a gene.

The source is a man aged 60-69 years with active or convalescent COVID-19. Material for sequencing was peripheral blood. The chain has TRBV19 and TRBJ1-5, with TRBD1 matching over 8 bases. The CDR3 here is CASSKIPGQAYNQPQHF. The CDR3 DNA is TGTGCCAGTAGTAAGATTCCGGGACAGGCTTACAATCAGCCCCAGCATTTT.